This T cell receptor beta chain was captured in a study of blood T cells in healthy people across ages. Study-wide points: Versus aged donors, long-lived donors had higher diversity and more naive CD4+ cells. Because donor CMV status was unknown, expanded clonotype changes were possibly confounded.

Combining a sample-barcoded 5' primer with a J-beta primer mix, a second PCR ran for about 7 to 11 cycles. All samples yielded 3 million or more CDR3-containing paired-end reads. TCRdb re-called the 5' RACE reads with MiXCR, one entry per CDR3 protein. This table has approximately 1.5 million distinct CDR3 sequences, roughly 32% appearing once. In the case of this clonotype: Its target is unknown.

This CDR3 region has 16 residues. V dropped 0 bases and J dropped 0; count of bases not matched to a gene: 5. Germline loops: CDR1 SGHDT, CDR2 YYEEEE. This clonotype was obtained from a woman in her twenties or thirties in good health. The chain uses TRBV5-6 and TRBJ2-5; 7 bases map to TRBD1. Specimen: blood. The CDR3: CASSLVRDSYQETQYF. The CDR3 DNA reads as TGTGCCAGCAGCTTGGTCCGGGACAGCTACCAAGAGACCCAGTACTTC.